This paragraph reports one T cell receptor (beta chain). This sample was included in a study of blood T cell repertoires in COVID-19. Study as a whole: Acute and convalescent COVID-19 samples came from the United States, Italy and Spain. PBMCs, B-cell-depleted T cells, or T cells were the source of the cDNA or gDNA that made up the material.

Original analysis: Reference gene primer amplification yielded estimated nucleated cell counts. The method was immunoSEQ multiplex PCR; TCRdb's version includes in-frame clones alone and lacks a portion of them. From that table come the V and J calls and clone size; the DNA was used to work out D and trimming. The sample has 50,000 to 60,000 clones; 80% to 85% are singletons. What was sequenced was peripheral blood. The clonotype originates from a human donor in a cohort sampled during active or convalescent COVID-19.

The CDR3 DNA sequence: TGTGCCAGCAGCTTAAATTGGGGGGGCCGCTACGAGCAGTACTTC. This translates into CASSLNWGGRYEQYF. V is TRBV7-2 and J is TRBJ2-7, with D tentatively TRBD2 (7 bases). V lost 2 bases and J 3 bases, leaving 14 bases between the germline ends. Germline loops: CDR1 SGHTA, CDR2 FQGNSA. This CDR3 comprises 15 residues.